These T cell receptor beta chains were read from a single sample in a study of blood T cell repertoires in COVID-19. Clones were sequenced by immunoSEQ multiplex PCR, and TCRdb holds only the in-frame ones, with some missing. The data show fewer than 300,000 clones, 75% to 90% seen once. The sample comprised PBMCs or T cells enriched from blood (not recorded which). Every receptor here comes from a woman aged 25 to 39 who had recovered from COVID-19. Each CDR3 is given with its conserved first and last residue. The D gene is left open where the match is weak. Size values are once, few and many counts, or a class for expanded clones, and some rows have none.

cdr3_nt: TGTGCCAGCAGCTTAGGGCAGGGGCAAGAGCAGTACTTC
cdr3_aa: CASSLGQGQEQYF
j_call: TRBJ2-7
v_call: TRBV11-2
clone_size: -
d_call: -

cdr3_nt: TGTGCCAGTAGTATAGACGGGACTTCCTCCTACGAGCAGTACTTC
cdr3_aa: CASSIDGTSSYEQYF
j_call: TRBJ2-7
v_call: TRBV19
clone_size: few
d_call: -

cdr3_nt: TGTGCCAGCAGCTACTCCGCCTTTCTAGAGACCCAGTACTTC
cdr3_aa: CASSYSAFLETQYF
j_call: TRBJ2-5
v_call: TRBV7-9
clone_size: -
d_call: -

cdr3_nt: TGTGCCAGCAGCTTAGATCGGAGATACACCGGGGAGCTGTTTTTT
cdr3_aa: CASSLDRRYTGELFF
j_call: TRBJ2-2
v_call: TRBV11-3
clone_size: -
d_call: -

cdr3_nt: TGTGCCAGCAGCCTAGGACAGAATGATAACTATGGCTACACCTTC
cdr3_aa: CASSLGQNDNYGYTF
j_call: TRBJ1-2
v_call: TRBV11-2
clone_size: -
d_call: -

cdr3_nt: TGTGCCACCAGTGATCGCAGGGGAACTCGGTATGGCTACACCTTC
cdr3_aa: CATSDRRGTRYGYTF
j_call: TRBJ1-2
v_call: TRBV24-1
clone_size: once
d_call: -

cdr3_nt: TGTGCCAGCAGCCTCGACAGGGGGGCGGGCTATGGCTACACCTTC
cdr3_aa: CASSLDRGAGYGYTF
j_call: TRBJ1-2
v_call: TRBV5-5
clone_size: -
d_call: TRBD1

cdr3_nt: TGTGCCATCAGTGAGAGGGGGGGGGACACTGAAGCTTTCTTT
cdr3_aa: CAISERGGDTEAFF
j_call: TRBJ1-1
v_call: TRBV10-3
clone_size: once
d_call: -

cdr3_nt: TGTGCCAGCAGTACAGGGTCAATCTCTGGAAACACCATATATTTT
cdr3_aa: CASSTGSISGNTIYF
j_call: TRBJ1-3
v_call: TRBV28
clone_size: -
d_call: -

cdr3_nt: TGTGCCAGCAGCTCCATAGCGGTGAGCTCCTACGAGCAGTACTTC
cdr3_aa: CASSSIAVSSYEQYF
j_call: TRBJ2-7
v_call: TRBV7-9
clone_size: once
d_call: -

cdr3_nt: TGTGCCTGGGATCAAGGGGGAGGGTACGAGCAGTACTTC
cdr3_aa: CAWDQGGGYEQYF
j_call: TRBJ2-7
v_call: TRBV30
clone_size: once
d_call: -

cdr3_nt: TGTGCCAGCAACAGAGACAGTTATAATTCACCCCTCCACTTT
cdr3_aa: CASNRDSYNSPLHF
j_call: TRBJ1-6
v_call: TRBV28
clone_size: -
d_call: -

cdr3_nt: TGCACTTATTATGACAGAGCTGAAGCTTTCTTT
cdr3_aa: CTYYDRAEAFF
j_call: TRBJ1-1
v_call: TRBV29-1
clone_size: -
d_call: -

cdr3_nt: TGTGCCAGCAGTGAAGAGTGGAACAGGGGCCTAGCGAAGGCGGCAGATACGCAGTATTTT
cdr3_aa: CASSEEWNRGLAKAADTQYF
j_call: TRBJ2-3
v_call: TRBV2
clone_size: -
d_call: -

cdr3_nt: TGTGCCAGCAGCTCCCGGGACAGGGGGGTCGGCACTGAAGCTTTCTTT
cdr3_aa: CASSSRDRGVGTEAFF
j_call: TRBJ1-1
v_call: TRBV5-6
clone_size: -
d_call: TRBD1